Presented here are 5 T cell receptor beta chains from one specimen sequenced in a study of cytomegalovirus exposure and HLA in healthy donors (dated by TCRdb to 2015 to 2018). The library came from the immunoSEQ multiplex PCR assay. In TCRdb, the immuneACCESS table is reduced to in-frame sequences with V and J assigned. These tables do not hold every clone; where another copy was compared, an unresolved V gene accounts for under half, and the others remain unexplained. Here the sample has 150,000 to 200,000 clones; over 80% occur a single time. 2% to 2.5% of the sample is in the top ten clones. Sequencing used PBMCs. All receptors come from a young man in good health and CMV-seropositive.

The chain uses TRBV9 and TRBJ2-7; 8 bases align to TRBD1. Unmatched junction bases numbered 3, after V lost 4 bases and J lost 3 bases. Germline assignment: CDR1 SGDLS and CDR2 YYNGEE. This CDR3 is 13 amino acids long. CDR3 coding DNA: TGTGCCAGCAGCCGGACAGGGTTCTACGAGCAGTACTTC. Amino acid sequence: CASSRTGFYEQYF.

The chain recombines TRBV7-3 with TRBJ2-3; 11 positions agree with TRBD2. The CDR3 is made up of 16 amino acids. Germline assignment: CDR1 SGHTA and CDR2 FQGTGA. J gave up 2 bases and V 5 bases, and 6 bases lay outside the gene matches. This CDR3 reads CASSPGLAGPTDTQYF. The CDR3 nucleotides are TGTGCCAGCAGCCCAGGACTAGCGGGCCCCACAGATACGCAGTATTTT.

This chain joins TRBV6-5 and TRBJ1-1; the D gene is possibly TRBD1 (5 bases). The V end lost 0 bases, the J end lost 4 bases, and 15 bases lay between the germline ends. The CDR3 extends over 16 amino acids. Germline V gene sequence: CDR1 MNHEY, CDR2 SVGAGI. The CDR3 sequence is CASSYSVEAGGTEAFF. CDR3 nucleotide sequence: TGTGCCAGCAGTTACTCAGTTGAGGCGGGGGGCACTGAAGCTTTCTTT.

The chain couples TRBV6-6 to TRBJ2-7; 7 nucleotides agree with TRBD2. This CDR3 region has 16 residues. Trimming at V came to 2 bases and at J to 5 bases, leaving 12 bases not matched to a gene. The V gene's germline CDR1 is MNHNY and CDR2 SVGAGI (reference sequence). The CDR3 protein is CASSYGLGGMGDEQYF. The CDR3 coding sequence is TGTGCCAGCAGTTACGGGCTGGGGGGGATGGGCGACGAGCAGTACTTC.

The chain joins TRBV5-4 to TRBJ1-6, with a possible D match to TRBD1 (6 bases). The CDR3 length is 13 residues. The germline V and J ends were trimmed by 7 bases and 8 bases, with 13 bases remaining between them. CDR1 is SGHNT and CDR2 is YYREEE in the germline V gene (reference sequence). The chain's CDR3 is CASRDTLDSPLHF. The CDR3 nucleotides are TGTGCCAGCCGGGACACATTAGATTCACCCCTCCACTTT.